This is a list of T cell receptor beta chains from one sample in a study of blood T cell repertoires in COVID-19. Using immunoSEQ multiplex PCR, the repertoire was profiled, and TCRdb retains in-frame clones only, with some absent. The sample yields roughly 150,000 clones, about 80% seen once. Source material: peripheral blood. These receptors all stem from a man between 65 and 85 years old who had recovered from COVID-19. CDR3s include the opening cysteine and the closing phenylalanine or tryptophan. The order of the fields is J gene, D gene, clone size, V gene, CDR3 protein, CDR3 DNA. A D gene is named only where the DNA matches it firmly. Only some rows state a clone size, as once, few, many or a class for expanded clones.

TRBJ1-1	-	few	TRBV7-9	CASSNINTEAFF	TGTGCCAGCAGCAATATTAACACTGAAGCTTTCTTT
TRBJ2-5	-	-	TRBV29-1	CSASWRGETQYF	TGCAGCGCCAGCTGGAGGGGAGAGACCCAGTACTTC
TRBJ2-5	TRBD1	-	TRBV5-8	CASRGQIQETQYF	TGTGCCAGCAGGGGACAGATCCAAGAGACCCAGTACTTC
TRBJ2-7	TRBD1	-	TRBV5-5	CASSPRQGEHYEQYF	TGTGCCAGCAGCCCTCGACAGGGAGAACACTACGAGCAGTACTTC
TRBJ2-1	TRBD2	-	TRBV14	CASSRSSGSMNEQFF	TGTGCCAGCAGCCGCTCTAGCGGGAGTATGAATGAGCAGTTCTTC
TRBJ1-4	-	-	TRBV3-1/TRBV3-2	CASSPQGGDQEKLFF	TGTGCCAGCAGCCCCCAAGGAGGGGACCAGGAAAAACTGTTTTTT
TRBJ2-7	-	-	TRBV9	CASSLLSDSYEQYF	TGTGCCAGCAGCTTACTCTCCGACTCCTACGAGCAGTACTTC
TRBJ2-7	TRBD2	-	TRBV6-5	CASSYSQLAGAYEQYF	TGTGCCAGCAGTTACTCTCAACTAGCGGGAGCCTACGAGCAGTACTTC
TRBJ2-3	TRBD2	-	TRBV4-3	CASSQVLAGVSTDTQYF	TGCGCCAGCAGCCAAGTCCTCGCGGGAGTTAGCACAGATACGCAGTATTTT
TRBJ2-1	-	-	TRBV23-1	CALTGSNEQFF	TGCGCGCTCACGGGGTCCAATGAGCAGTTCTTC
TRBJ1-2	-	-	TRBV5-1	CASSQAEQGDYGYTF	TGCGCCAGCAGCCAAGCAGAACAGGGAGACTATGGCTACACCTTC
TRBJ2-1	TRBD1	-	TRBV5-1	CASSQGQGTDEQFF	TGCGCCAGCAGCCAAGGACAGGGGACTGATGAGCAGTTCTTC
TRBJ1-2	-	-	TRBV28	CASSLRGESYGYTF	TGTGCCAGCAGTTTGCGCGGGGAGTCGTATGGCTACACCTTC
TRBJ2-7	TRBD2	-	TRBV7-9	CATRIGGGTYEQYF	TGTGCCACCCGGATTGGGGGGGGAACCTACGAGCAGTACTTC
TRBJ2-5	TRBD2	-	TRBV7-9	CASSLSGSETQYF	TGTGCCAGCAGCCTTAGCGGGAGTGAGACCCAGTACTTC
TRBJ2-1	-	-	TRBV3-1/TRBV3-2	CASSHLLRGGVEQFF	TGTGCCAGCAGCCACCTCCTTAGGGGAGGCGTTGAGCAGTTCTTC
TRBJ1-2	TRBD1	-	TRBV18	CASSPPGTAAGYTF	TGTGCCAGCTCACCTCCCGGGACAGCCGCGGGCTACACCTTC
TRBJ1-1	-	-	TRBV3-1/TRBV3-2	CASILQGKGTEAFF	TGTGCCAGCATACTGCAGGGGAAGGGGACTGAAGCTTTCTTT
TRBJ1-5	-	-	TRBV10-1	CASSDSGQPQHF	TGCGCCAGCAGTGATTCAGGTCAGCCCCAGCATTTT
TRBJ1-3	-	-	TRBV28	CASSLLRGSGNTIYF	TGTGCCAGCAGTCTCCTCAGGGGCTCTGGAAACACCATATATTTT
TRBJ2-5	-	-	TRBV6-5	CASTWTEQETQYF	TGTGCCAGCACATGGACAGAACAAGAGACCCAGTACTTC
TRBJ1-5	TRBD1	-	TRBV6-2/TRBV6-3	CASSYGTGSRQPQHF	TGTGCCAGCAGTTACGGGACAGGGAGTAGGCAGCCCCAGCATTTT